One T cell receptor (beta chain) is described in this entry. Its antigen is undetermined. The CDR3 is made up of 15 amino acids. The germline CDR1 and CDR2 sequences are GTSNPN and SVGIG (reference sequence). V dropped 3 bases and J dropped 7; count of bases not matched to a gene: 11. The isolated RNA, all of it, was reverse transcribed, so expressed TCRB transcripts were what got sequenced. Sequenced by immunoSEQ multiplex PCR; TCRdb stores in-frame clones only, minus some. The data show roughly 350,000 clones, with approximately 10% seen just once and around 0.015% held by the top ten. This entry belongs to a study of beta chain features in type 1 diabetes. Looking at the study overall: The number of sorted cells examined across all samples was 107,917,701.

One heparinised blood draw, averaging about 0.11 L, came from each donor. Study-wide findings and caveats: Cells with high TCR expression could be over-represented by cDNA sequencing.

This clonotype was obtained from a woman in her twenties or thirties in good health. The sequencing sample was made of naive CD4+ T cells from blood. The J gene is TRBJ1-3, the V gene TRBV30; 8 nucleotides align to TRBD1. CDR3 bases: TGTGCCTGGAGGAATGGACAGGGACGCTCGAACACCATATATTTT. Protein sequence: CAWRNGQGRSNTIYF.